This TCR beta chain was observed in a study of vaccination and CD4 T cells after COVID-19. This clonotype has a handful of counts. Its specificity is not known. Researchers used the Oncomine TCR Beta short-read assay to sequence DNA from cultured CD4+ T cells. MiXCR was run by TCRdb on the PCR reads, yielding one entry per CDR3 protein. The data hold thousands of distinct CDR3 sequences, with over 20% observed a single time. This sample's treatment: approximately 11-day PBMC culture with coronavirus spike peptide pools or control peptides (ViraFEST assay). Gathered ahead of the COVID-19 pandemic (2011-2018) were the CD4+ T cells of the unexposed donor. The germline CDR1 and CDR2 sequences are MNHNS and SASEGT. Trimming stripped 5 bases from V and 1 base from J, with 13 bases between. This CDR3 comprises 15 residues.

Sequencing was carried out using CD4+ T cells from blood, cultured in vitro. The clonotype comes from a human donor in good health. The chain employs TRBV6-1 and TRBJ2-3; the D gene is possibly TRBD2 (6 bases). The chain's CDR3 is CASSLQRGGTDTQYF. Here the CDR3 DNA reads TGTGCCAGCAGTCTACAACGCGGGGGCACAGATACGCAGTATTTT.